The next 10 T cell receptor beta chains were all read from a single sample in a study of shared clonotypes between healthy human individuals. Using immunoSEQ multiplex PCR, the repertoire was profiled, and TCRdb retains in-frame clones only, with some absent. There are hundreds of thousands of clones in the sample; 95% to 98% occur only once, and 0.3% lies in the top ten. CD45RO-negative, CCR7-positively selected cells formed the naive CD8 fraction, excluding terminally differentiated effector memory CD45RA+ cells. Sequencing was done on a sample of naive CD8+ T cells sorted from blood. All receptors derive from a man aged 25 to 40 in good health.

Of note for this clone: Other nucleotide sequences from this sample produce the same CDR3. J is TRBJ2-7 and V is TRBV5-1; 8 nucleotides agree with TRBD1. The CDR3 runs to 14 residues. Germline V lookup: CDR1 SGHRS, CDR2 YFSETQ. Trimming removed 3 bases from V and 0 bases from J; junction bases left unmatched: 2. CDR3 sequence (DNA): TGCGCCAGCAGCTCCGGACAGGGCTCCTACGAGCAGTACTTC. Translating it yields CASSSGQGSYEQYF.

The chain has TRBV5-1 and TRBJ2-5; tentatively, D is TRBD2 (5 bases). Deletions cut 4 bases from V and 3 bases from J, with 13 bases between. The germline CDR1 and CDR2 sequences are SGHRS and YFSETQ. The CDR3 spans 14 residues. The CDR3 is CASSRLRGEETQYF. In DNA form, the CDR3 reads TGCGCCAGCAGCCGATTACGGGGAGAAGAGACCCAGTACTTC.

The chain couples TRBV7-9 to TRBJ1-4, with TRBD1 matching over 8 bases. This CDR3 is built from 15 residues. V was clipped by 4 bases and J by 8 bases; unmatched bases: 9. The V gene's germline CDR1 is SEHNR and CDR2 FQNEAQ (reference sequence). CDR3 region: CASSSKDRGGEKLFF. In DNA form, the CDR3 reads TGTGCCAGCAGCTCAAAAGACAGGGGAGGCGAAAAACTGTTTTTT.

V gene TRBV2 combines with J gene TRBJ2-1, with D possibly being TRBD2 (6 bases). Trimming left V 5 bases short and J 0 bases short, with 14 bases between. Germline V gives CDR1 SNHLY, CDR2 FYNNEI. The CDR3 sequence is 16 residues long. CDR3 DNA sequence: TGTGCCAGCAGTCCGGGTAGCGGAGCCTCCTACAATGAGCAGTTCTTC. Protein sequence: CASSPGSGASYNEQFF.

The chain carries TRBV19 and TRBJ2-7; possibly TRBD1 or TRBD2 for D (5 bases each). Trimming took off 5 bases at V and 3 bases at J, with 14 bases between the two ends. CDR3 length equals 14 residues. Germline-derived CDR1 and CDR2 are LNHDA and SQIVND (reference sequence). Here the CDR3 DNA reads TGTGCCAGTAGTCTCCGGGACGGAAGCTACGAGCAGTACTTC. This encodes CASSLRDGSYEQYF.

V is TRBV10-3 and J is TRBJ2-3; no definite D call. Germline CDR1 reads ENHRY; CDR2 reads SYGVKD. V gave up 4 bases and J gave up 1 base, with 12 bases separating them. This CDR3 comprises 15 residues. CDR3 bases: TGTGCCATCAGTGCTAAGGGTGGTGGCACAGATACGCAGTATTTT. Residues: CAISAKGGGTDTQYF.

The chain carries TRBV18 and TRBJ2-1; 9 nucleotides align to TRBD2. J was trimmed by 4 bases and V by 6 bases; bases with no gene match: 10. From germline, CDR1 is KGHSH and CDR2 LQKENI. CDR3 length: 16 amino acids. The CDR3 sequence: CASSRGLATPYNEQFF. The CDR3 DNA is TGTGCCAGCTCCCGGGGACTAGCTACCCCATACAATGAGCAGTTCTTC.

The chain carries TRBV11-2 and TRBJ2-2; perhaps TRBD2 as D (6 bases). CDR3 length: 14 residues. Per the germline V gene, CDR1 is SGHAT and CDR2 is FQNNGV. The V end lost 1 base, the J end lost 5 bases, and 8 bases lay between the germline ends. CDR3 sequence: CASSLVGGTGELFF. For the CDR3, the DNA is TGTGCCAGCAGCTTAGTTGGGGGGACCGGGGAGCTGTTTTTT.

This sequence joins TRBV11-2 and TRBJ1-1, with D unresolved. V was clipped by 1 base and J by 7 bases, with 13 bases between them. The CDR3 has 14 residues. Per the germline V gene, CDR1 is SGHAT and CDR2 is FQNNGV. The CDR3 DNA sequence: TGTGCCAGCAGCTTAGTTAGGTGGGGTGATGAAGCTTTCTTT. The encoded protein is CASSLVRWGDEAFF.

CDR3 DNA: TGTGCCAGCAGCCCGTACCCCGGGGAGCTGTTTTTT. Amino acid sequence: CASSPYPGELFF. V and J are TRBV14 and TRBJ2-2; D is ambiguous. Germline V lookup: CDR1 SGHDN, CDR2 FVKESK. V lost 4 bases to trimming and J lost 6 bases, with 6 bases between them. The CDR3 covers 12 residues. The full variable domain, rest sourced from reference TRBV14 and TRBJ2-2, is EAGVTQFPSHSVIEKGQTVTLRCDPISGHDNLYWYRRVMGKEIKFLLHFVKESKQDESGMPNNRFLAERTGGTYSTLKVQPAELEDSGVYFCASSPYPGELFFGEGSRLTVL.